The 32 T cell receptor beta chains in this list originate from one sample, sequenced in a study of read filtering for tumor transcriptome and immune sequencing. From approximately 430 ng of RNA, a library with molecular barcoded alpha/delta and beta/gamma adaptors was made. TCRdb itself ran the reads through MiXCR, one entry per CDR3 protein. The profile shows roughly 93,000 distinct CDR3 sequences, roughly 21% of them singletons. Sequenced sample: a population of CD138-negative cells sorted from bone marrow. These receptor sequences come from a donor aged 40 or older with multiple myeloma.

The V call is TRBV28, the J call TRBJ1-5, with unresolved D. The V gene lost 2 bases and the J gene lost 5 bases, with 7 bases spanning the gap. The length of the CDR3 is 13 residues. Germline V lookup: CDR1 MDHEN, CDR2 SYDVKM. DNA for the CDR3: TGTGCCAGCAGTTTACAACTGCATCAGCCCCAGCATTTT. It yields the protein CASSLQLHQPQHF.

This clonotype was picked up many times. The chain couples TRBV28 to TRBJ2-7; 7 bases map to TRBD2. Germline loops: CDR1 MDHEN, CDR2 SYDVKM. This CDR3 has 12 residues. V was pared by 10 bases and J by 0 bases, with 3 bases of the junction left unmatched. The CDR3, as DNA: TGTGCCACCCGGGACTACTCCTACGAGCAGTACTTC. Translation gives CATRDYSYEQYF.

This clonotype was found many times. The gene calls are TRBV28 and TRBJ1-2; D ambiguous. Germline V gene data show CDR1 as MDHEN and CDR2 as SYDVKM. With 4 bases removed from V and 3 bases from J, the gap between germline ends came to 9 bases. CDR3 length equals 13 residues. CDR3 region: CASSSGTDYGYTF. Written as DNA, the CDR3 is TGTGCCAGCAGTTCAGGCACTGACTATGGCTACACCTTC.

A note on this clonotype: A much larger clone lies one base from this, so it may be a read error. V and J are TRBV12-3 or TRBV12-4 and TRBJ2-1; 8 bases map to TRBD2. Trimming removed 4 bases from V and 0 bases from J; junction bases left unmatched: 5. The CDR3 covers 16 residues. The DNA of the CDR3 is TGTGCCAGCAGTTGGACTAGCTGGCGCTCCTACAATGAGCAGTTCTTC. This gives the protein CASSWTSWRSYNEQFF.

This clonotype was counted only a few times. At one boundary the junction diverges from the germline segment, which might be a read error. The chain uses TRBV7-8 and TRBJ1-1; tentatively, D is TRBD1 (5 bases). CDR1 and CDR2 from the germline V gene are SGHVS and FQNEAQ. This CDR3 is built from 10 residues. The CDR3 nucleotides read TGTGCCAGCAGCTTAGTCCTGGGGGGCTTT. As protein: CASSLVLGGF. The whole variable domain, remainder taken from reference TRBV7-8 and TRBJ1-1, is GAGVSQSPRYKVAKRGQDVALRCDPISGHVSLFWYQQALGQGPEFLTYFQNEAQLDKSGLPSDRFFAERPEGSVSTLKIQRTQQEDSAVYLCASSLVLGGFGQGTRLTVV.

This clonotype was observed at least ten times. This sequence joins TRBV5-1 and TRBJ2-7, with D perhaps TRBD1 or TRBD2 (6 bases each). The ends were cut back, 2 bases at V and 4 bases at J, with 13 bases in the middle. The CDR3 is 14 amino acids. The germline V gene encodes CDR1 SGHRS and CDR2 YFSETQ. The CDR3 coding sequence is TGCGCCAGCAGCTTTCTCGGGGGCGCATACGAGCAGTACTTC. Protein sequence: CASSFLGGAYEQYF.

The chain joins TRBV9 to TRBJ1-4, with a weak D call TRBD1 (5 bases). V was shortened by 4 bases and J by 5 bases, with 18 bases between the two germline ends. The CDR3 runs 16 residues. Germline V CDR1 and CDR2: SGDLS, YYNGEE. In DNA, the CDR3 is TGTGCCAGCAGCCGGGAGGCGGGGGGTAGCAATGAAAAACTGTTTTTT. It encodes CASSREAGGSNEKLFF.

For this clonotype: This may stem from a read error, because a much larger clone lies one nucleotide away. The chain is built from TRBV7-9 and TRBJ1-1; unclear D gene. Germline lookup yields CDR1 SEHNR and CDR2 FQNEAQ (reference sequence). CDR3 length equals 13 residues. As DNA, the CDR3 is TGTGCCAGCGGCTTAGCACAAGGGCCTGAAGCTTTCTTT. Protein sequence: CASGLAQGPEAFF.

This clonotype was detected ten times or more. The chain joins TRBV18 to TRBJ2-3; D may correspond to TRBD1 or TRBD2 (6 bases each). The CDR3 covers 15 residues. V was clipped by 6 bases and J by 2 bases, with 15 bases between them. The germline gives CDR1 KGHSH, CDR2 LQKENI. CDR3 region: CASSPPGGHTDTQYF. The CDR3 nucleotides read TGTGCCAGCTCCCCTCCTGGGGGGCACACAGATACGCAGTATTTT.

A remark on this clonotype: As the CDR3 is not closed by the conserved phenylalanine or tryptophan, this likely results from a read error. This chain joins TRBV19 and TRBJ1-1, with D hard to call. Germline CDR1 reads LNHDA; CDR2 reads SQIVND (reference sequence). The CDR3 is 12 residues long. The V end was cut by 8 bases, the J end by 0 bases, with 7 bases between. The DNA of the CDR3 is TGTGCCAGTGTCGCCTTGAACACTGAAGCTTTCCTT. Translation: CASVALNTEAFL.

The chain is built from TRBV5-1 and TRBJ1-5; D ambiguous. The germline gives CDR1 SGHRS, CDR2 YFSETQ. The ends were cut back, 3 bases at V and 7 bases at J, with 17 bases in the middle. This CDR3 has 15 amino acids. CDR3 nucleotide sequence: TGCGCCAGCAGCTACGACCCTAACTCGGGGCAGCCCCAGCATTTT. It yields the protein CASSYDPNSGQPQHF.

As for this clonotype: A much larger clone differs by one base, so this may be a read error. The gene calls are TRBV19 and TRBJ2-5; D uncertain. Germline loops: CDR1 LNHDA, CDR2 SQIVND (reference sequence). CDR3 length: 9 amino acids. The CDR3 nucleotides are TGTGCTGTAGGGCTCCACGGGCACTTC. Translating it yields CAVGLHGHF.

This chain links TRBV18 with TRBJ2-7, with 9 nucleotides matching TRBD2. This CDR3 contains 18 residues. The junction had 14 bases not matched to a gene; V was cut back by 2 bases and J by 3 bases. The V gene's germline CDR1 is KGHSH and CDR2 LQKENI. CDR3 DNA sequence: TGTGCCAGCTCACCATTCCGTGCCGCTAGCGGGGAACACTACGAGCAGTACTTC. This gives the protein CASSPFRAASGEHYEQYF. Drawing the rest from reference TRBV18 and TRBJ2-7, the complete variable domain is NAGVMQNPRHLVRRRGQEARLRCSPMKGHSHVYWYRQLPEEGLKFMVYLQKENIIDESGMPKERFSAEFPKEGPSILRIQQVVRGDSAAYFCASSPFRAASGEHYEQYFGPGTRLTVT.

This clonotype was counted ten times or more. The chain couples TRBV2 to TRBJ2-1; 13 bases are shared with TRBD2. CDR1 is SNHLY and CDR2 is FYNNEI in the germline V gene. V gave up 10 bases and J gave up 8 bases; unmatched junction bases: 8. The CDR3 length is 14 residues. In DNA, the CDR3 is TGTGCCATCCCGACTAGCGGGGGGTCGGATGAGCAGTTCTTC. Translated, it gives CAIPTSGGSDEQFF. Full variable domain (rest looked up from reference TRBV2 and TRBJ2-1): EPEVTQTPSHQVTQMGQEVILRCVPISNHLYFYWYRQILGQKVEFLVSFYNNEISEKSEIFDDQFSVERPDGSNFTLKIRSTKLEDSAMYFCAIPTSGGSDEQFFGPGTRLTVL.

The chain recombines TRBV10-3 with TRBJ2-7; D not resolved. V was cut by 0 bases and J by 3 bases, with 3 bases left in between. The CDR3 extends over 12 amino acids. Germline CDR1 ENHRY, CDR2 SYGVKD. In nucleotides, the CDR3 is TGTGCCATCAGTGAGTCCAGCTACGAGCAGTACTTC. Protein sequence: CAISESSYEQYF.

This clonotype was detected many times. V and J are TRBV7-9 and TRBJ2-2; D is uncertain. The CDR3 consists of 8 residues. Germline lookup yields CDR1 SEHNR and CDR2 FQNEAQ (reference sequence). The CDR3, as DNA: TGTGCAGCCGGGGAGCTGTTTTTT. Translated, it gives CAAGELFF.

Worth noting for this clonotype: One base away lies a much larger clone, so this may be a sequencing read error. The chain couples TRBV6-2 or TRBV6-3 to TRBJ1-1; D unresolved. Germline V gene lookup returns CDR1 MNHEY and CDR2 SVGEGT. Trimming cost V 1 base and J 5 bases, with 14 bases left between them. The CDR3 runs 15 residues. The chain's CDR3 is CASSYWQRSKTEAFF. The CDR3 DNA reads as TGTGCCAGCAGTTACTGGCAGAGATCGAAAACTGAAGCTTTCTTT.

This clonotype was detected only once. Compared with germline, one end of the junction differs, possibly owing to a read error. CDR3 sequence (DNA): TGTGCCAGCACCGTAGCCGCCAGGTCGAACACTGAAGTTTTCTTT. It yields the protein CASTVAARSNTEVFF. V and J are TRBV12-3 or TRBV12-4 and TRBJ1-1; no reliable D call. CDR3 length: 15 amino acids.

This clonotype was counted between two and nine times. The CDR3 nucleotides read TGCGCCAGCAGATATATCGGGGGGGCGGGATACAATGAGCAGTTCTTC. This codes for CASRYIGGAGYNEQFF. The genes are TRBV5-1 and TRBJ2-1; TRBD2 matches 8 bases. This CDR3 comprises 16 residues. V gave up 5 bases and J gave up 4 bases; unmatched junction bases: 11. Germline-derived CDR1 and CDR2 are SGHRS and YFSETQ.

The sample holds a few counts of this clonotype. The genes are TRBV20-1 and TRBJ2-5; unclear D gene. Germline V lookup: CDR1 DFQATT, CDR2 SNEGSKA (reference sequence). The CDR3 totals 11 residues. With 5 bases removed from V and 4 bases from J, the gap between germline ends came to 8 bases. The CDR3 loop is CSARTGETQYF. CDR3 sequence (DNA): TGCAGTGCTCGGACGGGAGAGACCCAGTACTTC.

This clonotype has a count of ten or more. The chain couples TRBV20-1 to TRBJ2-7; a possible D gene is TRBD1 (6 bases). The CDR3 consists of 11 residues. Germline-derived CDR1 and CDR2 are DFQATT and SNEGSKA (reference sequence). V lost 6 bases and J lost 3, with 9 bases in between. The CDR3 is CSAADSYEQYF. The CDR3 nucleotides read TGCAGTGCAGCGGACAGCTACGAGCAGTACTTC.

The sample holds many counts of this clonotype. This chain joins TRBV28 and TRBJ2-7; TRBD2 agrees at 8 bases. CDR1 MDHEN and CDR2 SYDVKM come from the germline V gene. Trimming removed 6 bases from V and 2 bases from J; junction bases left unmatched: 9. The CDR3 totals 15 residues. The CDR3 DNA reads as TGTGCCAGCAGCTTGCGGGGGGCCCCTCCCTACGAGCAGTACTTC. It codes for CASSLRGAPPYEQYF.

This clonotype was found a few times. A much larger clone differs from this one at a single base, so this may be a read error. The chain links TRBV4-1 to TRBJ2-5, with 8 bases fitting TRBD1. This CDR3 contains 15 residues. Germline values: CDR1 MGHRA, CDR2 YSYEKL. In DNA, the CDR3 is TGCGCCAGCAGCCACCTTGGACAGGGAGGAGAGACCCAGGACTTC. Residues: CASSHLGQGGETQDF.

This clonotype was observed many times. The J gene is TRBJ1-1, the V gene TRBV7-3; D gene ambiguous. The CDR3 has 13 amino acids. Germline CDR1 is SGHTA and CDR2 is FQGTGA. Trimming shortened V by 2 bases and J by 3 bases, and 7 bases separated the two germline ends. CDR3: CASSLYKDTEAFF. The CDR3 DNA reads as TGTGCCAGCAGCTTATATAAGGACACTGAAGCTTTCTTT. Drawing the rest from reference TRBV7-3 and TRBJ1-1, the complete variable domain is GAGVSQTPSNKVTEKGKYVELRCDPISGHTALYWYRQSLGQGPEFLIYFQGTGAADDSGLPNDRFFAVRPEGSVSTLKIQRTERGDSAVYLCASSLYKDTEAFFGQGTRLTVV.

This clonotype has a single count. Relative to the germline gene, one junction end is altered; a read error may explain this. The V call is TRBV11-2, the J call TRBJ1-1; possible D gene TRBD1, 5 bases. The CDR3 has 14 amino acids. Germline loops: CDR1 SGHAT, CDR2 FQNNGV. CDR3 nucleotides: TGTACCAGCGGCTTGGACACCCCGAACACTGAAGCTTTCTTT. This codes for CTSGLDTPNTEAFF.

The chain carries TRBV6-5 and TRBJ2-6; D is ambiguous. In germline, CDR1 is MNHEY, CDR2 SVGAGI. V lost 1 base and J lost 2, with 9 bases in between. The CDR3 extends over 16 amino acids. CDR3 DNA: TGTGCCAGCAGTTACTATAGCCGGGCTGGGGCCAACGTCCTGACTTTC. It is translated as CASSYYSRAGANVLTF.

This clonotype was seen ten or more times. V usage is TRBV4-1 and J usage is TRBJ2-5; D is possibly TRBD1 or TRBD2 (5 bases each). Germline CDR1 MGHRA, CDR2 YSYEKL. The CDR3 consists of 15 residues. With 3 bases removed from V and 1 base from J, the gap between germline ends came to 12 bases. CDR3 nucleotides: TGCGCCAGCAGCCACTTCCGGGACCGCCAAGAGACCCAGTACTTC. It specifies CASSHFRDRQETQYF.

For this clonotype: A much larger clone sits a single nucleotide away, making a read error possible. This chain connects TRBV5-1 to TRBJ2-7; a possible D gene is TRBD1 (7 bases). The germline V and J ends were trimmed by 2 bases and 6 bases, with 9 bases remaining between them. The CDR3 contains 12 residues. From germline, CDR1 is SGHRS and CDR2 YFSETQ. The CDR3 reads CASSFQGGEQYF. In nucleotides, the CDR3 is TGCGCCAGCAGCTTTCAGGGGGGCGAGCAGTACTTC.

In its sample, this clonotype was seen many times. One junction end disagrees with the germline gene, perhaps due to a read error. The chain employs TRBV10-1 and TRBJ2-7; possibly TRBD1 for D (8 bases). The CDR3 spans 13 residues. Germline CDR1 and CDR2: WNHNN and SYGVQD (reference sequence). This CDR3 is CASSEPMRGTGCF. Written as DNA, the CDR3 is TGCGCCAGCAGTGAGCCAATGCGGGGGACAGGTTGCTTC.

This clonotype was counted at least ten times. The V gene is TRBV6-5, the J gene TRBJ2-1; 9 bases are shared with TRBD2. The ends lost 0 bases at V and 1 base at J; junction bases unmatched: 1. CDR1 is MNHEY and CDR2 is SVGAGI in the germline V gene. This CDR3 region has 16 residues. This CDR3 is CASSYSGLASYNEQFF. CDR3 DNA sequence: TGTGCCAGCAGTTACTCGGGACTAGCTTCCTACAATGAGCAGTTCTTC.

This clonotype has at least ten counts. The CDR3 is CASSQGTAGTDTQYF. CDR3 in DNA: TGTGCCAGCAGCCAAGGGACAGCAGGCACAGATACGCAGTATTTT. This sequence joins TRBV7-9 and TRBJ2-3, with 7 bases matching TRBD1. The germline gives CDR1 SEHNR, CDR2 FQNEAQ (reference sequence). J gave up 1 base and V 5 bases, and 6 bases lay outside the gene matches. The CDR3 is made up of 15 amino acids.

This clonotype has ten or more counts. CDR3 residues: CASSSGLASGANVLTF. In nucleotides, the CDR3 is TGTGCCAGCAGTTCGGGACTGGCCTCTGGGGCCAACGTCCTGACTTTC. J is TRBJ2-6 and V is TRBV28; D may be TRBD2 (6 bases). The germline V and J ends were trimmed by 4 bases and 0 bases, with 10 bases remaining between them. The CDR3 has 16 amino acids. In germline, CDR1 is MDHEN, CDR2 SYDVKM.